The entry that follows covers one T cell receptor beta chain sequence. Its specificity is not known. This entry belongs to a study of cytomegalovirus exposure and HLA in healthy donors. General observations from the study: Whilst most TCR sequences proved rare, a subset of public TCRs occurred across many donors.

With 0 bases removed from V and 1 base from J, the gap between germline ends came to 10 bases. The CDR3 runs 15 residues. Germline lookup yields CDR1 SGHAT and CDR2 FQDESV (reference sequence). TCRdb keeps only in-frame clones here, not all; method: immunoSEQ multiplex PCR. Counted here are 140,000 or so clones, over 80% occurring once; the ten biggest clones make up about 6.7%. The sequence was collected from a woman aged 25 to 39 in good health and CMV-seropositive. The rearrangement links TRBV11-1 to TRBJ2-7; D remains ambiguous. Specimen: PBMCs. CDR3 amino acids: CASSLAAKSSYEQYF. The CDR3, as DNA: TGTGCCAGCAGCTTAGCGGCCAAATCTTCCTACGAGCAGTACTTC.